The sequence of this TCR beta chain was determined in a study of blood T cell repertoires in COVID-19. As for the study in general: Donors in the United States, Italy and Spain gave samples during acute or convalescent COVID-19.

Everyone who took part was roughly 18 to 89 years old, and they came from 20 to 25 US areas. Researchers sorted participants into cohorts using their self-reported clinical history. V was clipped by 2 bases and J by 3 bases, with 8 bases between them. Germline V lookup: CDR1 SGHNT, CDR2 YENEEA. The CDR3 runs to 13 residues. Authors' data handling: Scientists estimated how many nucleated cells there were by amplifying reference gene primers. TCRdb keeps only in-frame clones here, not all; method: immunoSEQ multiplex PCR. D and trimming were read from the DNA, whereas the V and J calls and clone size are those reported in that table. The sample records fewer than 250,000 clones, 90% being singletons.

The chain links TRBV11-3 to TRBJ2-7; D not resolved. Sequences were obtained from PBMCs or T cells enriched from blood (not recorded which). The receptor was isolated from a man aged 25-45 years who had been exposed to COVID-19. CDR3 coding DNA: TGTGCCAGCAGCTTATTTACGGGCTACGAGCAGTACTTC. Translated: CASSLFTGYEQYF.